The 3 T cell receptor beta chains in this list originate from one sample, sequenced in a study of blood T cell repertoires in COVID-19 (TCRdb year 2020). The method was the immunoSEQ multiplex PCR assay. Here the immuneACCESS table is served through TCRdb, limited to in-frame sequences with V and J called. Missing clones are a known gap in these copies; in checked studies unresolved V genes cover under half, and the rest lacks a known reason. Present in this sample are hundreds of thousands of clones, more than 75% of which were seen just once. About 3.5% of the sample comes from the top ten. Sequenced: peripheral blood. These receptor sequences come from a woman younger than 35 who had recovered from COVID-19.

The chain links TRBV7-9 to TRBJ1-2; D remains ambiguous. V was trimmed by 1 base and J by 4 bases, leaving 4 bases between them. Germline assignment: CDR1 SEHNR and CDR2 FQNEAQ (reference sequence). This CDR3 is 12 amino acids long. The CDR3 reads CASSLDLYGYTF. CDR3 coding DNA: TGTGCCAGCAGCTTAGATCTCTATGGCTACACCTTC.

This chain uses TRBV3-1 (or the pseudogene TRBV3-2) with TRBJ1-1, with TRBD1 matching over 7 bases. This CDR3 contains 14 residues. The germline gives CDR1 LGHDT, CDR2 YNNKEL (reference sequence). The V and J ends lost 1 base and 8 bases, in that order; junction bases with no gene match: 7. The CDR3 reads CASSQGSTGTEAFF. CDR3 DNA sequence: TGTGCCAGCAGCCAAGGGTCGACAGGGACAGAAGCTTTCTTT.

CDR3 region: CASKNSGRRDTGELFF. For the CDR3, the DNA is TGTGCCAGTAAGAATAGCGGGAGGAGGGACACCGGGGAGCTGTTTTTT. The chain employs TRBV19 and TRBJ2-2; the match to TRBD2 covers 10 bases. CDR3 length: 16 amino acids. After removal of 7 bases from V and 3 bases from J, the junction contained 8 bases not matched to a gene. CDR1 is LNHDA, CDR2 SQIVND, per germline (reference sequence). The whole variable domain, filled in from reference TRBV19 and TRBJ2-2, reads DGGITQSPKYLFRKEGQNVTLSCEQNLNHDAMYWYRQDPGQGLRLIYYSQIVNDFQKGDIAEGYSVSREKKESFPLTVTSAQKNPTAFYLCASKNSGRRDTGELFFGEGSRLTVL.